This is a list of T cell receptor beta chains from one sample in a study of blood T cell repertoires in COVID-19. Data came from immunoSEQ multiplex PCR; TCRdb stores just in-frame clones and leaves some out. Of fewer than 200,000 clones listed, over 80% are singletons. The specimen was peripheral blood. These receptors were collected from a woman of 80 years or more with active or convalescent COVID-19. Both conserved end residues are part of each CDR3. The D gene is left open where the match is weak. Expanded clones get a size class; other rows say once, few or many, or leave the size out.

J,length,D,size,V,DNA,CDR3
TRBJ1-1,14,-,-,TRBV18,TGTGCCAGCTCATCAGGGGACATATCTACTGAAGCTTTCTTT,CASSSGDISTEAFF
TRBJ1-3,15,TRBD1,few,TRBV7-2,TGTGCCAGCAGCCCCCAGGGGGCGGCTGGAAACACCATATATTTT,CASSPQGAAGNTIYF
TRBJ1-1,14,TRBD1,-,TRBV14,TGTGCCAGCAGCCCTCGACAGGGGAACACTGAAGCTTTCTTT,CASSPRQGNTEAFF
TRBJ1-1,16,TRBD1,-,TRBV18,TGTGCCAGCTCGCTTGGGACAGGGGCGGTGAACACTGAAGCTTTCTTT,CASSLGTGAVNTEAFF
TRBJ2-5,16,-,-,TRBV5-1,TGCGCCAGCAGCTTGGTTCGGGGGGCGGTTCGGGAGACCCAGTACTTC,CASSLVRGAVRETQYF
TRBJ2-5,16,-,-,TRBV5-4,TGTGCCAGCAGCCCCACGCGGGACTTCTCGGGAGAGACCCAGTACTTC,CASSPTRDFSGETQYF
TRBJ1-2,16,-,-,TRBV7-8,TGTGCCAGCAGCCTAAATTGGCTAGAGAGTAACTATGGCTACACCTTC,CASSLNWLESNYGYTF
TRBJ2-7,16,TRBD2,once,TRBV7-2,TGTGCCAGCAGCTCCCCGGAGCGGGGGCCCTACTACGAGCAGTACTTC,CASSSPERGPYYEQYF
TRBJ1-1,15,-,-,TRBV19,TGTGCCAGTAGTCCGGTATGGGGGCCGGGCACTGAAGCTTTCTTT,CASSPVWGPGTEAFF
TRBJ2-1,15,-,-,TRBV7-3,TGTGCCAGCAGCCCCTGGGGGCCCTCAAACAATGAGCAGTTCTTC,CASSPWGPSNNEQFF
TRBJ1-5,18,TRBD1,-,TRBV19,TGTGCCAGTAGTTCTACAGGGGCTTTCTTATATAGCAATCAGCCCCAGCATTTT,CASSSTGAFLYSNQPQHF
TRBJ1-3,14,-,-,TRBV5-6,TGTGCCAGCAGCCACAGGGTACGTCGAAACACCATATATTTT,CASSHRVRRNTIYF
TRBJ1-1,15,TRBD1,-,TRBV9,TGTGCCAGCAGCGCGGGGACAGTCCTTAACACTGAAGCTTTCTTT,CASSAGTVLNTEAFF
TRBJ2-3,15,TRBD2,-,TRBV5-1,TGCGCCAGCAGCTTGCCGGGGGGGAGCACAGATACGCAGTATTTT,CASSLPGGSTDTQYF
TRBJ2-7,13,-,-,TRBV11-2,TGTGCCAGCAGCTTCGGGACAGCGGGCGAGCAGTACTTC,CASSFGTAGEQYF
TRBJ2-1,16,-,-,TRBV7-2,TGTACCAGCAGCTTATCGTCGGGGGGCCGCTGGAATGAGCAGTTCTTC,CTSSLSSGGRWNEQFF
TRBJ1-2,15,-,-,TRBV7-2,TGTGCCAGCAGCTCCTCCACAGGGCCGCCCTATGGCTACACCTTC,CASSSSTGPPYGYTF
TRBJ2-2,16,TRBD2,-,TRBV3-1/TRBV3-2,TGTGCCAGCAGAGGGCTAGCGGGGGGGAACACCGGGGAGCTGTTTTTT,CASRGLAGGNTGELFF
TRBJ1-6,18,-,once,TRBV7-2,TGTGCCAGCAGCTTAACGGTCCGGGTTCGGGCAGGGAATTCACCCCTCCACTTT,CASSLTVRVRAGNSPLHF
TRBJ2-7,14,TRBD1,-,TRBV7-2,TGTGCCAGCAGCCTCGGACAGGAGTCTTACGAGCAGTACTTC,CASSLGQESYEQYF
TRBJ1-4,15,TRBD1,few,TRBV18,TGTGCCAGCTCGGCCGGGACAGGCAGTAATGAAAAACTGTTTTTT,CASSAGTGSNEKLFF
TRBJ2-1,16,-,-,TRBV11-2,TGTGCCAGCAGCTTAGTAGGGGCCGTGGGGGGTTGGGAGCAGTTCTTC,CASSLVGAVGGWEQFF